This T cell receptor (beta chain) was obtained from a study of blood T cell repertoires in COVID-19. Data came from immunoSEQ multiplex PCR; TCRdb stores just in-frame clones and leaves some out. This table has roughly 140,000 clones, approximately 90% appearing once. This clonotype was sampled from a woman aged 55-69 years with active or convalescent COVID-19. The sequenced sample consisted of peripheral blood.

The CDR3 DNA reads as TGCGCCAGCAGCCAATCCAGGGACTCGGTGTTGGGCTACACCTTC. The encoded protein is CASSQSRDSVLGYTF. The chain combines TRBV4-3 with TRBJ1-2, with D possibly being TRBD1 (5 bases). The germline V gene has CDR1 LGHNA and CDR2 YSLEER. This CDR3 is built from 15 residues. The germline V and J ends were trimmed by 2 bases and 8 bases, with 18 bases remaining between them.